These 17 T cell receptor beta chains came from one sample sequenced in a study of blood T cells in healthy people across ages (dated by TCRdb to about 2015). Preparation of the library involved 5' RACE. Sequencing was carried out with an Illumina HiSeq 2500. A second roughly 6 to 11 cycle PCR used a sample-barcoded 5' primer and a J-beta primer mix. TCRdb ran its own pipeline on the public reads, namely fastp trimming at Q25 and MiXCR clone calling, and kept in-frame beta chains. When rows share a CDR3 protein, they turn into one entry using the most common DNA and genes. The sample table holds some 900,000 distinct CDR3 sequences, of which about 44% were seen once. Together, the top ten hold under 15% of the sample. Sequenced input: blood. Receptors originate from a man aged 25-45 years in good health.

This clonotype was seen once. The chain is built from TRBV3-1 and TRBJ2-7; the D is unclear. The J call is in doubt because the DNA end fits TRBJ2-4 better. The CDR3 has 17 amino acids. Germline-derived CDR1 and CDR2 are LGHDT and YNNKEL (reference sequence). CDR3 loop: CASSPPAATAGFGIQYF. DNA for the CDR3: TGTGCCAGCAGCCCCCCGGCAGCCACCGCCGGGTTTGGCATTCAGTACTTC.

The rearrangement joins TRBV3-1 to TRBJ1-2; D might be TRBD1 (5 bases). The CDR3 spans 16 residues. CDR1 is LGHDT, CDR2 YNNKEL, per germline (reference sequence). Between the trimmed V and J ends, which lost 1 base and 4 bases, there was a span of 16 bases. CDR3 nucleotides: TGTGCCAGCAGCCAAGCGGGGGGGAATTTCCCCTATGGCTACACCTTC. Protein: CASSQAGGNFPYGYTF.

This sequence joins TRBV7-8 and TRBJ2-4; 8 bases line up with TRBD1. The J call may be wrong; the DNA end is better matched by TRBJ2-7. CDR1 and CDR2 from the germline V gene are SGHVS and FQNEAQ. The CDR3 runs to 15 residues. DNA of the CDR3: TGTGCCAGCAGCTTAGACAGGGGGATGACTTACGAGCAGTACTTC. Protein: CASSLDRGMTYEQYF.

The genes are TRBV3-1 and TRBJ2-5; D is perhaps TRBD1 (5 bases). The CDR3 totals 13 residues. CDR1 is LGHDT and CDR2 is YNNKEL in the germline V gene (reference sequence). V lost 0 bases to trimming and J lost 11 bases, with 13 bases between them. The CDR3 is CASSQDSAGKQYF. The DNA of the CDR3 is TGTGCCAGCAGCCAAGATTCGGCAGGGAAGCAGTACTTC.

V usage is TRBV4-1 and J usage is TRBJ1-1, with unresolved D. V was trimmed by 6 bases and J by 0 bases, leaving 11 bases between them. Germline-derived CDR1 and CDR2 are MGHRA and YSYEKL. This CDR3 comprises 14 residues. CDR3 sequence (DNA): TGCGCCAGCAGTACGCCTGAAATGAACACTGAAGCTTTCTTT. Protein sequence: CASSTPEMNTEAFF.

Only a few counts were recorded for this clonotype. The chain employs TRBV9 and TRBJ1-2; D is unclear. Germline V lookup: CDR1 SGDLS, CDR2 YYNGEE. The CDR3 length is 13 residues. Trimming shortened V by 0 bases and J by 7 bases, and 10 bases separated the two germline ends. The chain's CDR3 is CASSVVGGGGYTF. Here the CDR3 DNA reads TGTGCCAGCAGCGTAGTTGGTGGAGGTGGCTACACCTTC. Full variable domain (outside the CDR3, taken from reference TRBV9 and TRBJ1-2): DSGVTQTPKHLITATGQRVTLRCSPRSGDLSVYWYQQSLDQGLQFLIQYYNGEERAKGNILERFSAQQFPDLHSELNLSSLELGDSALYFCASSVVGGGGYTFGSGTRLTVV.

The chain carries TRBV4-2 and TRBJ1-4; the D is unclear. Germline V lookup: CDR1 LGHNA, CDR2 YNFKEQ. V lost 0 bases to trimming and J lost 7 bases, with 15 bases between them. The CDR3 extends over 16 amino acids. CDR3 loop: CASSQEFTTRFEKLFF. The DNA for the CDR3 is TGTGCCAGCAGCCAAGAATTCACTACAAGGTTTGAAAAACTGTTTTTT.

This clonotype has just a few counts. This chain links TRBV20-1 with TRBJ1-5; D not resolved. V shed 6 bases and J shed 4 bases, with 16 bases lying between them. There are 14 residues in the CDR3. Germline-derived CDR1 and CDR2 are DFQATT and SNEGSKA (reference sequence). In DNA form, the CDR3 reads TGCAGTGCCCCACCGAGGACCCTAAATCAGCCCCAGCATTTT. Residues: CSAPPRTLNQPQHF.

The chain joins TRBV7-9 to TRBJ1-4; D not certain. The CDR3 has 16 residues. Germline CDR1 is SEHNR and CDR2 is FQNEAQ (reference sequence). V was shortened by 5 bases and J by 0 bases, with 13 bases between the two germline ends. CDR3: CASSPSKGATNEKLFF. CDR3 bases: TGTGCCAGCAGCCCGAGTAAGGGAGCAACTAATGAAAAACTGTTTTTT. The whole variable domain, filled in from reference TRBV7-9 and TRBJ1-4, reads DTGVSQNPRHKITKRGQNVTFRCDPISEHNRLYWYRQTLGQGPEFLTYFQNEAQLEKSRLLSDRFSAERPKGSFSTLEIQRTEQGDSAMYLCASSPSKGATNEKLFFGSGTQLSVL.

The sample holds a few counts of this clonotype. The chain joins TRBV28 to TRBJ2-7, with D tentatively TRBD1 or TRBD2 (6 bases each). The CDR3 covers 15 residues. V was pared by 9 bases and J by 2 bases, with 20 bases between. Germline V gene data show CDR1 as MDHEN and CDR2 as SYDVKM. The CDR3 DNA reads as TGTGCCAGTATGGGGGGCACGCATGGAACCTACGAGCAGTACTTC. As protein: CASMGGTHGTYEQYF.

In DNA form, the CDR3 reads TGTGCCAGCAGTTTCTCGGGAGGACAGTACACCGGGGAGCTGTTTTTT. This codes for CASSFSGGQYTGELFF. This sequence joins TRBV28 and TRBJ2-2; D is possibly TRBD2 (7 bases). Between the trimmed V and J ends, which lost 3 bases and 3 bases, there was a span of 14 bases. The CDR3 length is 16 residues. Germline loops: CDR1 MDHEN, CDR2 SYDVKM. The whole variable domain, filled in from reference TRBV28 and TRBJ2-2, reads DVKVTQSSRYLVKRTGEKVFLECVQDMDHENMFWYRQDPGLGLRLIYFSYDVKMKEKGDIPEGYSVSREKKERFSLILESASTNQTSMYLCASSFSGGQYTGELFFGEGSRLTVL.

This clonotype was seen just once. The chain employs TRBV7-2 and TRBJ2-3; 10 nucleotides align to TRBD1. The germline CDR1 and CDR2 sequences are SGHTA and FQGNSA. The CDR3 has 16 residues. V was pared by 8 bases and J by 2 bases, with 10 bases of the junction left unmatched. CDR3 sequence reads: CASGSPTGGVTDTQYF. In DNA form, the CDR3 reads TGTGCCAGCGGCTCACCGACAGGGGGCGTCACAGATACGCAGTATTTT.

The chain has TRBV9 and TRBJ2-1, with D possibly being TRBD1 or TRBD2 (5 bases each). Per the germline V gene, CDR1 is SGDLS and CDR2 is YYNGEE. The germline V and J ends were trimmed by 7 bases and 6 bases, with 20 bases remaining between them. There are 15 residues in the CDR3. This CDR3 is CASSEGTSRTNEQFF. The CDR3 bases are TGTGCCAGCTCCGAAGGGACGAGTAGAACCAATGAGCAGTTCTTC.

The chain has TRBV28 and TRBJ2-4; TRBD1 matches 9 bases. Trimming cost V 10 bases and J 6 bases; bases outside gene matches: 10. The CDR3 totals 14 residues. Germline CDR1 MDHEN, CDR2 SYDVKM. The CDR3 DNA is TGTGCCACCCTACAGGGGGCTTCGGGAAACATTCAGTACTTC. Amino acid sequence: CATLQGASGNIQYF.

This chain links TRBV9 with TRBJ2-1; D not resolved. The J call may be wrong; the DNA end is better matched by TRBJ2-7. Germline CDR1 SGDLS, CDR2 YYNGEE. This CDR3 contains 15 residues. CDR3 amino acids: CASSVERMGYNEQYF. The CDR3 nucleotides are TGTGCCAGCAGCGTAGAACGTATGGGGTACAATGAGCAGTACTTC.

This clonotype was found many times. This chain joins TRBV11-3 and TRBJ1-6, with a tentative D call TRBD1 (6 bases). V gave up 5 bases and J gave up 7 bases, with 12 bases separating them. CDR1 is SGHNT and CDR2 is YENEEA in the germline V gene. CDR3 length equals 14 residues. For the CDR3, the DNA is TGTGCCAGCAGCCTTAGGGGGGGGAATTCACCCCTCCACTTT. Amino acid sequence: CASSLRGGNSPLHF.

The rearrangement uses TRBV3-1 and TRBJ2-3; D gene ambiguous. Germline-derived CDR1 and CDR2 are LGHDT and YNNKEL (reference sequence). The ends were cut back, 2 bases at V and 0 bases at J, with 15 bases in the middle. The CDR3 spans 17 residues. CDR3 protein: CASSQSRRTTSTDTQYF. CDR3 sequence (DNA): TGTGCCAGCAGCCAATCTCGCCGGACGACTAGCACAGATACGCAGTATTTT.